Here is one T cell receptor beta chain with its context. What it binds is not known. This sample was included in a study of cytomegalovirus exposure and HLA in healthy donors. General observations from the study: HLA alleles were associated with 17,000 or so TCR beta sequences in a later analysis at 0.05 false discovery rate.

Per the germline V gene, CDR1 is SGHRS and CDR2 is YFSETQ. The CDR3 runs to 13 residues. The ends were cut back, 4 bases at V and 4 bases at J, with 11 bases in the middle. The PCR was carried out with 60 Vbeta primers and 13 Jbeta primers. TCRdb's copy holds only in-frame clones and misses some; the assay was immunoSEQ multiplex PCR. The table shows 180,000 or so clones, with 70% to 90% occurring only once. This chain uses TRBV5-1 with TRBJ2-5; tentatively, D is TRBD1 (5 bases). This TCR came from a man between 18 and 35 years old in good health and CMV-seropositive. Sequenced input: PBMCs. For the CDR3, the DNA is TGCGCCAGCAGCCCGCCAGGGTCAGAGACCCAGTACTTC. It is translated as CASSPPGSETQYF.